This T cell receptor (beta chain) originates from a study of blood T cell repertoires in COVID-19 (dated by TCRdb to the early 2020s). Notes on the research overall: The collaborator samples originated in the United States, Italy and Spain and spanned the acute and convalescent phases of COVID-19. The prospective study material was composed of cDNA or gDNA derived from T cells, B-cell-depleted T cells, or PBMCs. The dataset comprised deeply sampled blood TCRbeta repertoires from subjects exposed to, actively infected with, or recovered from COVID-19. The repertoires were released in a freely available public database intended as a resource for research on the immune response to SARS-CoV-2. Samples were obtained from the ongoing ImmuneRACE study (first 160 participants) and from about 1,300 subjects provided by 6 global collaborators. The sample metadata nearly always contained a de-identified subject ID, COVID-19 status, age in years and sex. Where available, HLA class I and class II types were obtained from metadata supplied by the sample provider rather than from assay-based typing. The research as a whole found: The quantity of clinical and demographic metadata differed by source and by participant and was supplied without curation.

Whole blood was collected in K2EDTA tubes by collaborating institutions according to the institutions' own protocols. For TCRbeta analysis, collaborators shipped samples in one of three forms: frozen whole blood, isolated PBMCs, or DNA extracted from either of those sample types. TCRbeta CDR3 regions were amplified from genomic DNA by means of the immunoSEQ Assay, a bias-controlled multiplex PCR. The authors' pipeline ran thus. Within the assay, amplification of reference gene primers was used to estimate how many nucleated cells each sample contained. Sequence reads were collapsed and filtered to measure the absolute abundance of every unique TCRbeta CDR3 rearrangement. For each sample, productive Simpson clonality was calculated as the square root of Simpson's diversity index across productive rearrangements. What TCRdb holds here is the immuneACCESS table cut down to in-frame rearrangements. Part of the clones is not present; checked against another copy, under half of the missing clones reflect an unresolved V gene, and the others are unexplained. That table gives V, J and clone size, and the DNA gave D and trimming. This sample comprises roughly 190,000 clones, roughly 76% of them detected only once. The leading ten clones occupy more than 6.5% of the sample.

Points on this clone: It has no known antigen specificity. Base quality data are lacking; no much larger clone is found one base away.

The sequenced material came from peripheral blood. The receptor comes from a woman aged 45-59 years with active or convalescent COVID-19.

This receptor has the CDR3 CASRTGGSNTGELFF. The DNA sequence is given as TGTGCCAGCAGAACAGGGGGATCGAACACCGGGGAGCTGTTTTTT. This chain is built from TRBV28 and TRBJ2-2; 8 bases in the junction line up with TRBD1. After removal of 6 bases from V and 0 bases from J, the junction retains 3 bases not matched to a gene. Per the germline V gene, MDHEN is the CDR1 and SYDVKM is the CDR2. Inclusive of the bounding cysteine and phenylalanine, the CDR3 is 15 residues long. Solely the CDR3 DNA is kept, with 45 bases framed from the first base. With the rest looked up from the reference TRBV28 and TRBJ2-2 genes rather than sequenced, the full variable domain is DVKVTQSSRYLVKRTGEKVFLECVQDMDHENMFWYRQDPGLGLRLIYFSYDVKMKEKGDIPEGYSVSREKKERFSLILESASTNQTSMYLCASRTGGSNTGELFFGEGSRLTVL.